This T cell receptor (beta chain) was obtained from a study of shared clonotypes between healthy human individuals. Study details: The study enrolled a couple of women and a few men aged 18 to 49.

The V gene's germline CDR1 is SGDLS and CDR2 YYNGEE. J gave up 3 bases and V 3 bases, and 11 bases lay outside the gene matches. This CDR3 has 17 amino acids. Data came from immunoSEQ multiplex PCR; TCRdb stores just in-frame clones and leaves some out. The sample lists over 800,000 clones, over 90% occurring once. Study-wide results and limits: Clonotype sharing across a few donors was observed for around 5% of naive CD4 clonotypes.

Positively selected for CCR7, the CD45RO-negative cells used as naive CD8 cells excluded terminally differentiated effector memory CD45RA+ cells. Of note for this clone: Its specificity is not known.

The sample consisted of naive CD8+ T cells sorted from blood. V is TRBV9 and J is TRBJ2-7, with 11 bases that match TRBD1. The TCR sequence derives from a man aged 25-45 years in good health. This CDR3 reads CASSAGTGGLTNYEQYF. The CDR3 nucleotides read TGTGCCAGCAGCGCAGGGACAGGGGGTTTGACAAACTACGAGCAGTACTTC.